The 6 T cell receptor beta chains given below trace back to one sample, sequenced in a study of blood T cells in healthy people across ages. A sample-barcoded 5' primer and a J-beta primer mix were used in a second PCR of roughly 7 to 12 cycles. TCRdb reanalysed the 5' RACE reads using MiXCR and keeps one entry per CDR3 protein. The table lists approximately 1.5 million distinct CDR3 sequences, 34% of them singletons. The sample was blood. The receptors stem from a woman in her 30s in good health.

The genes are TRBV19 and TRBJ2-7; TRBD1 matches at 9 bases. CDR1 LNHDA and CDR2 SQIVND come from the germline V gene (reference sequence). This CDR3 comprises 14 residues. Trimming at V came to 10 bases and at J to 5 bases, leaving 12 bases not matched to a gene. DNA for the CDR3: TGTGCCACCAGGACCGGGACAGGGACCGACGAGCAGTACTTC. It specifies CATRTGTGTDEQYF.

Points on this clonotype: Just one base apart from a much larger clone, this may be a read error. The chain is built from TRBV7-3 and TRBJ2-5; D gene unclear. This CDR3 has 13 amino acids. CDR1 and CDR2 (germline): SGHTA, FQGTGA. The CDR3 DNA reads as TGTGCCAACAGCTTAACATCCGAAGAGACCCAGTACTTC. Its translation is CANSLTSEETQYF. The full variable domain, in which reference TRBV7-3 and TRBJ2-5 provide the parts outside the CDR3, is GAGVSQTPSNKVTEKGKYVELRCDPISGHTALYWYRQSLGQGPEFLIYFQGTGAADDSGLPNDRFFAVRPEGSVSTLKIQRTERGDSAVYLCANSLTSEETQYFGPGTRLLVL.

This clonotype is a singleton in its sample. A read error may produce the germline difference seen at one junction end. The chain has TRBV6-5 and TRBJ1-2; D possibly corresponds to TRBD1 (5 bases). The CDR3 covers 15 residues. Germline V gene sequence: CDR1 MNHEY, CDR2 SVGAGI. CDR3 in DNA: TGTGCCAGCAGTTTTTCAGGGTTAGCTAACTATGTCTACACCTTC. It specifies CASSFSGLANYVYTF.

CDR3 protein: CASSTEWVIGQPQHF. As DNA, the CDR3 is TGTGCCAGCAGTACCGAGTGGGTAATCGGCCAGCCCCAGCATTTT. The chain combines TRBV5-5 with TRBJ1-5; D unresolved. The CDR3 sequence is 15 residues long. Trimming removed 5 bases from V and 7 bases from J, with 19 bases in between. Germline V gene sequence: CDR1 SGHKS, CDR2 YYEKEE (reference sequence).

J is TRBJ1-5 and V is TRBV7-2; no clear D gene. V was clipped by 7 bases and J by 0 bases, with 13 bases between them. This CDR3 spans 15 amino acids. Germline V gene lookup returns CDR1 SGHTA and CDR2 FQGNSA. The CDR3 region has the DNA TGTGCCAGCAAACGAACATCCACTAGCAATCAGCCCCAGCATTTT. Its translation: CASKRTSTSNQPQHF.

This chain links TRBV5-1 with TRBJ1-1, with 7 bases that match TRBD1. There are 15 residues in the CDR3. Germline V gene data show CDR1 as SGHRS and CDR2 as YFSETQ. Trimming took 4 bases from V and 3 from J; bases not matched to a gene: 9. CDR3 protein: CASSVNRGAYTEAFF. CDR3 nucleotide sequence: TGCGCCAGCAGCGTAAACAGGGGCGCGTACACTGAAGCTTTCTTT.